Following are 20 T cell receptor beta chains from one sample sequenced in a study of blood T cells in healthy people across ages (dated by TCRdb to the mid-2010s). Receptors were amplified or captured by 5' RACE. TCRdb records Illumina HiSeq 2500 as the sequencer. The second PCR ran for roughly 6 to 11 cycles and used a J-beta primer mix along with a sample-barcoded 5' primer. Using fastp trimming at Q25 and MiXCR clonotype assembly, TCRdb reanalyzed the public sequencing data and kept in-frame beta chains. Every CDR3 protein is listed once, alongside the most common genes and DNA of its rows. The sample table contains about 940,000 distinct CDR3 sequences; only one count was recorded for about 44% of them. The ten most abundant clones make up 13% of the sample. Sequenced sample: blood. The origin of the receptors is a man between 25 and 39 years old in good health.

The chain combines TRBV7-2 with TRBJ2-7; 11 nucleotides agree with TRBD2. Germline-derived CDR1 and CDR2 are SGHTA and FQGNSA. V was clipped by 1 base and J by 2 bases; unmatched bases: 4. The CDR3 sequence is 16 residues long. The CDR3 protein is CASSLGLAGSTYEQYF. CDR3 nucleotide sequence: TGTGCCAGCAGCTTAGGACTAGCGGGGAGCACCTACGAGCAGTACTTC.

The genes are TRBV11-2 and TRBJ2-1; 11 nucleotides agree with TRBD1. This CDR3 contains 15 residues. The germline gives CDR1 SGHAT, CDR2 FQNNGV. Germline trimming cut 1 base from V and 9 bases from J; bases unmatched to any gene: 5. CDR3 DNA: TGTGCCAGCAGCTTAGTGGGACAGGGGGTTAGTGAGCAGTTCTTC. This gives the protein CASSLVGQGVSEQFF.

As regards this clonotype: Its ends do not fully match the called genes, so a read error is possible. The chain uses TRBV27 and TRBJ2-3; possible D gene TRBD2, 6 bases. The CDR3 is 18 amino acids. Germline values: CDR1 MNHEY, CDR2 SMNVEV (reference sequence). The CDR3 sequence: CVSSIAARETGIIDTQYF. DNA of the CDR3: TGTGTCAGCAGTATAGCGGCGCGAGAGACGGGGATTATAGATACGCAGTATTTT.

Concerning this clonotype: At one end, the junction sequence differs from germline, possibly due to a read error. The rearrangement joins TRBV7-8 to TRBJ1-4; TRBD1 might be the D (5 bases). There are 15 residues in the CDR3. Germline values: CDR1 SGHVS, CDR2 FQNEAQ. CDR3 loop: CASSLRWQGYERLFF. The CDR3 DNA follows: TGTGCCAGCAGCTTAAGGTGGCAGGGATATGAAAGACTGTTTTTT.

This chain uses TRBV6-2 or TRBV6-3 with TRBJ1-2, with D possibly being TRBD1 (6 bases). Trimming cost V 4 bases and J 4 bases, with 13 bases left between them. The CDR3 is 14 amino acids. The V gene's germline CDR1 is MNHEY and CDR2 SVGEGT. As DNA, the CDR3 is TGTGCCAGCAGTTCCCAAAGGACAGCCTATGGCTACACCTTC. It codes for CASSSQRTAYGYTF.

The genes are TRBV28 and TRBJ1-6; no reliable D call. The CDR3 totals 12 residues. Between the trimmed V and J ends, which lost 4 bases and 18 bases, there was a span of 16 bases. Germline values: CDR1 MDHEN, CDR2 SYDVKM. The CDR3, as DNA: TGTGCCAGCAGTTCTCTGGACCTAGGAGGCCACTTT. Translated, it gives CASSSLDLGGHF.

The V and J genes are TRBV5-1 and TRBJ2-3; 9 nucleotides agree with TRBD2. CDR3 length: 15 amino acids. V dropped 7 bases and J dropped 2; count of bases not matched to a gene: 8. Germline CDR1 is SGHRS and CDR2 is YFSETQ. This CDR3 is CASGGAGGYTDTQYF. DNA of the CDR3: TGCGCCAGCGGAGGAGCGGGGGGATACACAGATACGCAGTATTTT.

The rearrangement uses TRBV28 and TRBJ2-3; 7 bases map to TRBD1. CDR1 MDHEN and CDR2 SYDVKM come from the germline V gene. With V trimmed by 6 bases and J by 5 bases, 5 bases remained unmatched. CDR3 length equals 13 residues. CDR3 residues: CASRTTGVDTQYF. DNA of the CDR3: TGTGCCAGCAGAACAACAGGGGTAGATACGCAGTATTTT.

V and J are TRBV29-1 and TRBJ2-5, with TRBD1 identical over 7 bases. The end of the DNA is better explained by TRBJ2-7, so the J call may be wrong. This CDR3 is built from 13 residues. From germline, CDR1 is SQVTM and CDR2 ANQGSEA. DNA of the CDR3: TGCAGCGTTGCTTTCAGGGGGACATACGAGCAGTACTTC. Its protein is CSVAFRGTYEQYF.

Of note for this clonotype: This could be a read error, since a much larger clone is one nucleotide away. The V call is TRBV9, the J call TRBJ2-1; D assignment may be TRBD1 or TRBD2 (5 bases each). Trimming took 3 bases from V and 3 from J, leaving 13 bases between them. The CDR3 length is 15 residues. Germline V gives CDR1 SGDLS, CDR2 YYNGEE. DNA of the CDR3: TGTGCCAGCAGCGGGGGACGAGCGGACTACAATGAGCAGTTCTTC. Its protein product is CASSGGRADYNEQFF.

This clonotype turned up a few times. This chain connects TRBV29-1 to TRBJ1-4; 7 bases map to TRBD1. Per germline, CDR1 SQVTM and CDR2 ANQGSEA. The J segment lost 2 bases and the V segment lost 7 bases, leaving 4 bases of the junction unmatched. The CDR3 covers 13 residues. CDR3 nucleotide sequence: TGCAGCGCCTCGACAGGGACTAATGAAAAACTGTTTTTT. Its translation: CSASTGTNEKLFF.

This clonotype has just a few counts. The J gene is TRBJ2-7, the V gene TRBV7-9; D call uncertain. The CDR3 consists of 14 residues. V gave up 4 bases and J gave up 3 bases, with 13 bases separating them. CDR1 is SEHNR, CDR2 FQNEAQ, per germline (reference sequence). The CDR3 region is CASSSTASFYEQYF. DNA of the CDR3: TGTGCCAGCAGCTCGACCGCGAGTTTCTACGAGCAGTACTTC.

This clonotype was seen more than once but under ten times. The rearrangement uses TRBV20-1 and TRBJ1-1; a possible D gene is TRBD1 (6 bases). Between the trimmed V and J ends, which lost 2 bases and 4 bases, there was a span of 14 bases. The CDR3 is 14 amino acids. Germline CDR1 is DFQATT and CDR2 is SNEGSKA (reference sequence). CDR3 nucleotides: TGCAGTGCTAGACCGACAGGACCCTCCACTGAAGCTTTCTTT. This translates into CSARPTGPSTEAFF.

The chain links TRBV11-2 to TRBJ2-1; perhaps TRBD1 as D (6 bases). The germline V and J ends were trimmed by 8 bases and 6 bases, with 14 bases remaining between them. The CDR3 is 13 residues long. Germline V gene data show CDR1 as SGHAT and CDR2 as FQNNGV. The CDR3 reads CASQGTYTNEQFF. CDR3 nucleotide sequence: TGTGCCAGCCAAGGGACATATACCAATGAGCAGTTCTTC.

The CDR3 bases are TGTGCCAGCAGTAGGGACATGAACACTGAAGCTTTCTTT. Residues: CASSRDMNTEAFF. The genes are TRBV12-3 or TRBV12-4 and TRBJ1-1; maybe TRBD1 (6 bases). V lost 5 bases and J lost 0, with 7 bases in between. The CDR3 contains 13 residues.

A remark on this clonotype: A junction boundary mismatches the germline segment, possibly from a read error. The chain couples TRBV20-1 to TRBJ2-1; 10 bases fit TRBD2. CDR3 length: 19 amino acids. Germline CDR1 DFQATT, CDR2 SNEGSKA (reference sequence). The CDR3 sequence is CSARDVLAGGLNSCNEQFF. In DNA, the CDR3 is TGCAGTGCTAGAGATGTTTTAGCGGGGGGACTCAACTCCTGCAATGAGCAGTTCTTC.

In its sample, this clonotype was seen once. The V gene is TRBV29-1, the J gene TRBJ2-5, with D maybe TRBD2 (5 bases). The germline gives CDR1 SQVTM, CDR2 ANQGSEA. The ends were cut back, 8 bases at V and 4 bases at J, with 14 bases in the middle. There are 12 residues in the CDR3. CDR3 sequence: CSLLLGAETQYF. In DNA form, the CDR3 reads TGCAGCCTCCTACTAGGCGCAGAGACCCAGTACTTC.

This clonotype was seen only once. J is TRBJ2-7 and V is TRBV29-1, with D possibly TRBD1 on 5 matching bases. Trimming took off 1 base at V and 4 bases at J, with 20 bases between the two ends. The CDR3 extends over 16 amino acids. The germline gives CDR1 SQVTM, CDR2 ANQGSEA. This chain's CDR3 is CSVEGTQNMGQYEQYF. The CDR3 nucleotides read TGCAGCGTTGAAGGGACCCAGAACATGGGGCAATACGAGCAGTACTTC.

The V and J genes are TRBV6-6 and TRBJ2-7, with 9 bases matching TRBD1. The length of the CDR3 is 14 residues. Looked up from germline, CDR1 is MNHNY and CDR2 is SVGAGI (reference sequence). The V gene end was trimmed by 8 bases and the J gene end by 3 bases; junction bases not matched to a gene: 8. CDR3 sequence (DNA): TGTGCCAGCTTTAACCGGGACAGGGTCTACGAGCAGTACTTC. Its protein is CASFNRDRVYEQYF.

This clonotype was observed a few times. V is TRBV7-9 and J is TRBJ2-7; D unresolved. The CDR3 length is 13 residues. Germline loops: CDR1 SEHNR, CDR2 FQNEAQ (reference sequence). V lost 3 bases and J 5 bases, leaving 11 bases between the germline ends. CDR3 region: CASSFQGQDEQYF. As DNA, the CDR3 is TGTGCCAGCAGCTTCCAAGGGCAGGACGAGCAGTACTTC.